The rows below give T cell receptor beta chains drawn from one sample of a study of control samples from healthy donors and cancer patients. Clones were read by immunoSEQ multiplex PCR, and TCRdb kept only the in-frame ones, dropping some. The sample consists of 130,000 to 150,000 clones, 80% to 95% of them appearing once. The sequencing input was blood. All receptors derive from a man aged 25 to 40 in good health. CDR3s include the opening cysteine and the closing phenylalanine or tryptophan. D genes are given only for firm matches. Size tells how often a clone was seen (once, few, many) or the class of an expanded clone, and some rows leave it out.

V	D	J	size	DNA	CDR3
TRBV28	TRBD1	TRBJ1-5	once	TGTGCCAGCAGTTCGATGGACAGGGTGAGCAATCAGCCCCAGCATTTT	CASSSMDRVSNQPQHF
TRBV7-2	.	TRBJ2-2	.	TGTGCCAGCAGCTTCCTCAATTTGAGACCCGGGGAGCTGTTTTTT	CASSFLNLRPGELFF
TRBV30	.	TRBJ1-5	.	TGTGCCTGGAGTCTCCGGGGTTATCATCAGCCCCAGCATTTT	CAWSLRGYHQPQHF
TRBV5-4	.	TRBJ2-7	.	TGTGCCAGCAGCTATACAGTGGGGGGCTACGAGCAGTACTTC	CASSYTVGGYEQYF
TRBV5-6	.	TRBJ2-5	.	TGTGCCAGCAGCCTGGCCCTTCGGTTGGAGACCCAGTACTTC	CASSLALRLETQYF
TRBV5-8	TRBD2	TRBJ2-1	.	TGTGCCAGCAGAACGAAGACTAGCGCCCTGGGGGGTGAGCAGTTCTTC	CASRTKTSALGGEQFF
TRBV2	.	TRBJ1-5	.	TGTGCCAGCAGTGGGACAGCTCTCAATCAGCCCCAGCATTTT	CASSGTALNQPQHF
TRBV19	.	TRBJ1-1	.	TGTGCCAGTAGCGAACAGGGTCGCATGAACACTGAAGCTTTCTTT	CASSEQGRMNTEAFF
TRBV2	.	TRBJ1-6	.	TGTGCCAGCAGTGAACGCTCCTATAATTCACCCCTCCACTTT	CASSERSYNSPLHF
TRBV4-2	.	TRBJ2-1	.	TGTGCCAGCAGAGAGACAGCCTCGCGAAGCGGTGAGCAGTTCTTC	CASRETASRSGEQFF
TRBV28	.	TRBJ2-5	.	TGTGCCAGCAGTTTATCGTCAGGGGAGGAGACCCAGTACTTC	CASSLSSGEETQYF
TRBV28	TRBD1	TRBJ1-1	.	TGTGCCAGCAGTCGGACAGGGTGGAACACTGAAGCTTTCTTT	CASSRTGWNTEAFF